This T cell receptor beta chain was captured in a study of T cells in Graves' hyperthyroidism and ophthalmopathy. Overall study findings and caveats: Ophthalmopathy could be told apart from stable hyperthyroidism with a 13 V-J model.

Among ophthalmopathy patients, the Clinical Activity Score reached at least 3, the NOSPECS grade reached at least 4, and duration remained under 3 months. Diagnoses were established using clinical symptoms, serum thyroxine and TRAb, thyroid ultrasound and orbital computed tomography. Germline CDR1 SGHAT, CDR2 FQNNGV. CDR3 length equals 14 residues. The ends were cut back, 0 bases at V and 4 bases at J, with 9 bases in the middle. It was RNA transcripts that yielded the amplified TCR beta CDR3 regions. HTBI primers drove first-round RT-PCR of the TCR CDR3. TCRdb fed the multiplex PCR reads into MiXCR, producing one record per CDR3 protein. The repertoire holds around 520,000 distinct CDR3 sequences, with 24% as singletons. This clonotype came up once. Its antigen remains unidentified.

The V call is TRBV11-2, the J call TRBJ1-2; no firm D call. The sample consisted of blood. This TCR was recovered from a woman between 25 and 40 years old with Graves' ophthalmopathy. The CDR3 DNA reads TGTGCCAGCAGCTTAGAAGCGGTTTCCTATGGCTACACCTTC. Protein: CASSLEAVSYGYTF.